The 28 T cell receptor beta chains below were found in one sample sequenced in a study of CD8 T cells in ankylosing spondylitis. TCRdb analysed the 5' RACE reads with MiXCR anew, one entry per CDR3 protein. The sample contains 200,000 or so distinct CDR3 sequences, 15% to 20% of which appear only once. Sequencing input: blood, either unsorted or a sorted T cell fraction (not recorded which). Source of these receptors: a male donor aged 10 to 35 with ankylosing spondylitis or in good health (not recorded which).

V and J are TRBV13 and TRBJ2-5, with 10 bases that match TRBD2. The junction had 11 bases not matched to a gene; V was cut back by 2 bases and J by 5 bases. CDR3 length: 17 residues. Germline CDR1 reads PRHDT; CDR2 reads FYEKMQ (reference sequence). The CDR3 region has the DNA TGTGCCAGCAGCTTACGAATGGCGCTAGCGGGAGTCGAGACCCAGTACTTC. Protein: CASSLRMALAGVETQYF.

The chain is built from TRBV19 and TRBJ1-1, with D possibly TRBD1 on 5 matching bases. CDR3 length: 18 residues. Germline assignment: CDR1 LNHDA and CDR2 SQIVND (reference sequence). Trimming removed 6 bases from V and 4 bases from J, with 27 bases in between. The CDR3 bases are TGTGCCAGTAGCGCTCTAAGGACTTGGAGGCAGGGTGGCACTGAAGCTTTCTTT. Amino acids: CASSALRTWRQGGTEAFF.

In its sample, this clonotype was seen many times. The CDR3 loop is CASSFEGMDNEQFF. Written as DNA, the CDR3 is TGTGCCAGCAGTTTTGAGGGCATGGACAATGAGCAGTTCTTC. The chain combines TRBV12-3 or TRBV12-4 with TRBJ2-1; tentative D call: TRBD2 (5 bases). The CDR3 contains 14 residues. V shed 3 bases and J shed 5 bases, with 11 bases lying between them.

This clonotype was found many times. The gene calls are TRBV5-1 and TRBJ1-2, with no clear D. Germline values: CDR1 SGHRS, CDR2 YFSETQ. V was clipped by 2 bases and J by 12 bases, with 20 bases between them. The CDR3 sequence is 14 residues long. For the CDR3, the DNA is TGCGCCAGCAGCTTAGTACCGGGCCACCCAACGGACACCTTC. It translates to CASSLVPGHPTDTF.

This clonotype was found many times. The chain employs TRBV20-1 and TRBJ1-6, with TRBD1 as a possible D gene (5 bases). CDR3 length: 15 residues. V gave up 1 base and J gave up 10 bases, with 17 bases separating them. CDR1 is DFQATT and CDR2 is SNEGSKA in the germline V gene (reference sequence). As DNA, the CDR3 is TGCAGTGCTAGAGTTGGCAGGGTTGGTGGCTCACCCCTCCACTTT. Protein: CSARVGRVGGSPLHF.

This clonotype was observed many times. This chain links TRBV6-5 with TRBJ2-3; weak D call: TRBD1 (5 bases). Trimming removed 2 bases at V and 4 bases at J, with 16 bases between. The CDR3 has 16 residues. The germline V gene has CDR1 MNHEY and CDR2 SVGAGI. The CDR3 DNA reads TGTGCCAGCAGTTACGCGGCAGGGTTGGGTGCAGATACGCAGTATTTT. Protein: CASSYAAGLGADTQYF.

This clonotype was seen many times. The genes are TRBV12-3 or TRBV12-4 and TRBJ2-1; TRBD1 or TRBD2 may be the D gene (7 bases each). V was shortened by 6 bases and J by 0 bases, with 15 bases between the two germline ends. The CDR3 consists of 16 residues. In DNA, the CDR3 is TGTGCCAGCAGACCCCAGGGGGACTACTCCTACAATGAGCAGTTCTTC. This codes for CASRPQGDYSYNEQFF.

This clonotype occurred many times. This chain connects TRBV4-3 to TRBJ1-5; D is ambiguous. The germline V gene has CDR1 LGHNA and CDR2 YSLEER. With 1 base removed from V and 7 bases from J, the gap between germline ends came to 17 bases. The CDR3 has 16 residues. The CDR3 loop is CASSQGPGVSRQPQHF. DNA of the CDR3: TGCGCCAGCAGCCAAGGTCCCGGGGTCTCGAGGCAGCCCCAGCATTTT.

The gene calls are TRBV4-1 and TRBJ1-1; TRBD1 matches at 9 bases. This CDR3 is 14 amino acids long. Germline loops: CDR1 MGHRA, CDR2 YSYEKL. V lost 3 bases and J lost 7; bases outside the gene matches: 6. In DNA form, the CDR3 reads TGCGCCAGCAGCCAGCGGGCGGACAGGGGTGAAGCTTTCTTT. This translates into CASSQRADRGEAFF.

This clonotype was counted many times. V and J are TRBV20-1 and TRBJ2-1; possibly TRBD2 for D (6 bases). The CDR3 has 15 residues. V lost 3 bases, J lost 0 bases, and 12 bases lay in between. Germline lookup yields CDR1 DFQATT and CDR2 SNEGSKA (reference sequence). CDR3 protein: CSASGTPSSYNEQFF. CDR3 nucleotides: TGCAGTGCTAGCGGGACTCCAAGCTCCTACAATGAGCAGTTCTTC.

This clonotype was seen a single time. The chain links TRBV29-1 to TRBJ2-7; possible D gene TRBD1, 6 bases. Trimming pared 5 bases from V and 3 bases from J, leaving 8 bases between. The CDR3 consists of 11 residues. Germline values: CDR1 SQVTM, CDR2 ANQGSEA. The CDR3 sequence: CSVLQGYEQYF. As DNA, the CDR3 is TGCAGCGTTTTACAGGGCTACGAGCAGTACTTC.

The table lists this clonotype with many counts. The CDR3: CSATPRRYNEQFF. DNA of the CDR3: TGCAGTGCTACCCCTAGGAGATACAATGAGCAGTTCTTC. The genes are TRBV20-1 and TRBJ2-1, with D unclear. CDR3 length: 13 residues. Germline loops: CDR1 DFQATT, CDR2 SNEGSKA (reference sequence). V lost 4 bases and J 4 bases, leaving 11 bases between the germline ends.

This clonotype occurred many times. The chain recombines TRBV12-3 or TRBV12-4 with TRBJ1-4, with 8 nucleotides matching TRBD1. The CDR3 covers 17 residues. After removal of 1 base from V and 5 bases from J, the junction contained 9 bases not matched to a gene. The CDR3 DNA is TGTGCCAGCAGTTTAGAAAAATGGAGGACAGGGAATGAAAAACTGTTTTTT. This translates into CASSLEKWRTGNEKLFF.

This clonotype was counted at least ten times. The rearrangement joins TRBV9 to TRBJ2-4; tentatively, D is TRBD2 (6 bases). V gave up 3 bases and J gave up 6 bases, with 13 bases separating them. Germline CDR1 SGDLS, CDR2 YYNGEE. The CDR3 length is 14 residues. In DNA form, the CDR3 reads TGTGCCAGCAGCGCCTCGCTCGGGGGAAACATTCAGTACTTC. It is translated as CASSASLGGNIQYF.

The chain has TRBV29-1 and TRBJ2-6; no clear D. V shed 4 bases and J shed 0 bases, with 4 bases lying between them. This CDR3 has 13 residues. Germline V gene lookup returns CDR1 SQVTM and CDR2 ANQGSEA. CDR3 residues: CSVAGSGANVLTF. The CDR3 DNA follows: TGCAGCGTTGCAGGCTCTGGGGCCAACGTCCTGACTTTC.

This clonotype showed up many times. V usage is TRBV3-1 and J usage is TRBJ2-2, with 10 bases matching TRBD1. V gave up 5 bases and J gave up 4 bases; unmatched junction bases: 16. This CDR3 has 19 amino acids. In germline, CDR1 is LGHDT, CDR2 YNNKEL (reference sequence). CDR3 sequence reads: CASSTPVQRQGAFTGELFF. Written as DNA, the CDR3 is TGTGCCAGCAGCACACCCGTTCAAAGACAGGGGGCTTTCACCGGGGAGCTGTTTTTT.

This clonotype was seen ten or more times. This rearrangement joins TRBV11-2 to TRBJ2-2; D is perhaps TRBD2 (5 bases). Trimming removed 1 base from V and 3 bases from J, with 9 bases in between. CDR1 SGHAT and CDR2 FQNNGV come from the germline V gene. The CDR3 totals 15 residues. Here the CDR3 reads CASSLVRRYTGELFF. The CDR3 DNA reads as TGTGCCAGCAGCTTAGTTCGGAGGTACACCGGGGAGCTGTTTTTT.

The J gene is TRBJ2-3, the V gene TRBV6-1; 11 nucleotides line up with TRBD1. The CDR3 consists of 17 residues. Germline values: CDR1 MNHNS, CDR2 SASEGT. The V gene end was trimmed by 4 bases and the J gene end by 6 bases; junction bases not matched to a gene: 12. The CDR3 sequence is CASSGKPGQGDRDTQYF. The CDR3, as DNA: TGTGCCAGCAGTGGGAAACCGGGACAGGGGGATCGGGATACGCAGTATTTT.

The sample holds many counts of this clonotype. V and J are TRBV2 and TRBJ1-1, with D tentatively TRBD1 (5 bases). The CDR3 loop spans 14 amino acids. V was cut by 1 base and J by 1 base, with 7 bases left in between. The germline gives CDR1 SNHLY, CDR2 FYNNEI. The CDR3 spells CASSEGGSNTEAFF. DNA of the CDR3: TGTGCCAGCAGTGAAGGGGGCTCGAACACTGAAGCTTTCTTT.

V is TRBV27 and J is TRBJ1-5; D call uncertain. V lost 4 bases and J 5 bases, leaving 9 bases between the germline ends. Germline-derived CDR1 and CDR2 are MNHEY and SMNVEV (reference sequence). The CDR3 runs to 13 residues. The DNA for the CDR3 is TGTGCCAGCAGTTGGGGTACGGATCAGCCCCAGCATTTT. Protein product: CASSWGTDQPQHF.

The table lists this clonotype with many counts. The V and J genes are TRBV19 and TRBJ2-3; maybe TRBD2 (5 bases). The CDR3 contains 17 residues. Germline V gene lookup returns CDR1 LNHDA and CDR2 SQIVND (reference sequence). The V end was cut by 5 bases, the J end by 4 bases, with 22 bases between. The CDR3 here is CASSQIVGLQGADTQYF. The CDR3 DNA reads as TGTGCCAGTAGTCAAATCGTCGGACTCCAAGGCGCAGATACGCAGTATTTT.

The chain carries TRBV4-1 and TRBJ2-7, with a tentative D call TRBD2 (6 bases). The CDR3 has 16 amino acids. The V and J ends lost 0 bases and 3 bases respectively, with 15 bases between them. CDR1 and CDR2 (germline): MGHRA, YSYEKL. The CDR3 DNA sequence: TGCGCCAGCAGCCAAGAGTCGGGGCGGGAAGGCTACGAGCAGTACGTC. It specifies CASSQESGREGYEQYV.

This clonotype was seen at least ten times. The chain carries TRBV7-9 and TRBJ2-1; D call uncertain. Trimming stripped 7 bases from V and 0 bases from J, with 19 bases between. Germline CDR1 SEHNR, CDR2 FQNEAQ (reference sequence). The CDR3 is 17 residues long. As DNA, the CDR3 is TGTGCCAGCAACCCGCCCCCCAGCGAAAGCTCCTACAATGAGCAGTTCTTC. Amino acids: CASNPPPSESSYNEQFF.

This clonotype was counted many times. The chain joins TRBV28 to TRBJ2-5, with D perhaps being TRBD1 or TRBD2 (5 bases each). Germline assignment: CDR1 MDHEN and CDR2 SYDVKM. The CDR3 is made up of 12 amino acids. Deletions cut 9 bases from V and 4 bases from J, with 12 bases between. This CDR3 reads CASNQGPETQYF. CDR3 nucleotides: TGTGCCAGTAATCAGGGACCAGAGACCCAGTACTTC. The full variable domain, rest sourced from reference TRBV28 and TRBJ2-5, is DVKVTQSSRYLVKRTGEKVFLECVQDMDHENMFWYRQDPGLGLRLIYFSYDVKMKEKGDIPEGYSVSREKKERFSLILESASTNQTSMYLCASNQGPETQYFGPGTRLLVL.

This clonotype was picked up many times. The gene calls are TRBV5-4 and TRBJ2-7; 8 positions agree with TRBD1. The CDR3 is made up of 14 amino acids. With 4 bases clipped from V and 2 bases from J, the junction kept 5 bases outside the gene matches. CDR1 is SGHNT and CDR2 is YYREEE in the germline V gene (reference sequence). Here the CDR3 DNA reads TGTGCCAGCAGCGCAGACAGGGGCCCCTACGAGCAGTACGTC. Amino acids: CASSADRGPYEQYV.

The table lists this clonotype with a few counts. Given a much more abundant clone one base away, this may be a read error. This chain links TRBV3-1 with TRBJ1-2, with D tentatively TRBD1 (5 bases). Germline lookup yields CDR1 LGHDT and CDR2 YNNKEL (reference sequence). This CDR3 has 12 amino acids. The CDR3 region has the DNA TGTGCCAGCAGCCAAGGGGGGAATGGCTACCCCTTC. This codes for CASSQGGNGYPF. Together with reference TRBV3-1 and TRBJ1-2, the CDR3 gives the full variable domain: DTAVSQTPKYLVTQMGNDKSIKCEQNLGHDTMYWYKQDSKKFLKIMFSYNNKELIINETVPNRFSPKSPDKAHLNLHINSLELGDSAVYFCASSQGGNGYPFGSGTRLTVV.

This clonotype showed up just a few times. The CDR3 spells CASSRRLAGASNEQFF. The CDR3 bases are TGTGCCAGCAGTCGGAGACTAGCGGGAGCCAGCAATGAGCAGTTCTTC. The chain joins TRBV28 to TRBJ2-1; TRBD2 aligns across 12 bases. V was pared by 5 bases and J by 6 bases, with 8 bases of the junction left unmatched. CDR1 and CDR2 (germline): MDHEN, SYDVKM. CDR3 size: 16 residues.

There are many counts of this clonotype. J is TRBJ2-1 and V is TRBV7-9; the D is unclear. V was pared by 0 bases and J by 10 bases, with 4 bases between. In germline, CDR1 is SEHNR, CDR2 FQNEAQ (reference sequence). The CDR3 sequence is 11 residues long. Here the CDR3 DNA reads TGTGCCAGCAGCTTAGCCTTAGAGCAGTTCTTC. Amino acid sequence: CASSLALEQFF.